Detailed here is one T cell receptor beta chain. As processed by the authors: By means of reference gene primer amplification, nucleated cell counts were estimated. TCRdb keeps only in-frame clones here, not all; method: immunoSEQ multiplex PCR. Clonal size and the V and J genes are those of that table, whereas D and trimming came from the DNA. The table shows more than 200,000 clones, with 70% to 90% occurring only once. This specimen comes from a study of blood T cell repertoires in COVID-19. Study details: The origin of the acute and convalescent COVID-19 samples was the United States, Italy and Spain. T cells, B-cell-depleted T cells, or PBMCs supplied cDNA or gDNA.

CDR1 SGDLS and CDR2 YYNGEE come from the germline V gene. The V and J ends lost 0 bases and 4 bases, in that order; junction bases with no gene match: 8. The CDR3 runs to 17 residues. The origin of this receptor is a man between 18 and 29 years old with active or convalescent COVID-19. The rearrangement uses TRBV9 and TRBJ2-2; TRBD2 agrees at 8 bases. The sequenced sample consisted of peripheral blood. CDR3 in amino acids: CASSVGISGELTGELFF. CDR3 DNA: TGTGCCAGCAGCGTAGGAATTAGCGGGGAGCTCACCGGGGAGCTGTTTTTT.